A selection of T cell receptor beta chains follows, all from one sample in a study of T cell responses to AZD1222 COVID-19 vaccine. Libraries were prepared by immunoSEQ multiplex PCR; TCRdb keeps only in-frame clonotypes and omits some of them. The sample includes 150,000 to 180,000 clones, about 88% of them seen just once. The sequencing used peripheral blood, collected on day 0 of AZD1222 vaccination. Receptors originate from an adult in good health. Both conserved end residues are part of each CDR3. A D gene is named only where the DNA matches it firmly.

J gene	V gene	D gene	CDR3 DNA	CDR3 protein
TRBJ1-5	TRBV19	.	TGTGCCACCAAACCGGGACACAGAAGCAATCAGCCCCAGCATTTT	CATKPGHRSNQPQHF
TRBJ1-1	TRBV18	.	TGTGCCAGCTCACCTGGGACCCTTGGGACTGAAGCTTTCTTT	CASSPGTLGTEAFF
TRBJ1-3	TRBV6-5	.	TGTGCCAGCACGTCCTTCTCTGGAAACACCATATATTTT	CASTSFSGNTIYF
TRBJ2-5	TRBV7-3	TRBD2	TGTGCCAGCAGCGCGTCGCCGGGGGGGCCTGAGACCCAGTACTTC	CASSASPGGPETQYF
TRBJ1-1	TRBV19	.	TGTGCCAGTAGTATTAAGGGGAACACTGAAGCTTTCTTT	CASSIKGNTEAFF
TRBJ2-3	TRBV19	.	TGTGCCAGTAGTAAAGCAGGGGGGGATACGCAGTATTTT	CASSKAGGDTQYF
TRBJ2-4	TRBV7-2	TRBD1	TGTGCCAGCAGCTTAAACGTTGGACAGGGGATTCAGTACTTC	CASSLNVGQGIQYF
TRBJ1-1	TRBV7-8	.	TGTGCCAGCAGCTTAGCGCTCGTAGGGGTGAACACTGAAGCTTTCTTT	CASSLALVGVNTEAFF
TRBJ2-3	TRBV6-1	.	TGTGCCAGCAGTGATCTTCGGACCAGCGGCACAGATACGCAGTATTTT	CASSDLRTSGTDTQYF
TRBJ2-7	TRBV11-2	TRBD2	TGTGCCACAGGGACTAGCGGGGACCTCAATTTCTCCTTC	CATGTSGDLNFSF
TRBJ2-5	TRBV19	TRBD1	TGTGCCAGTAGCCACCGGGACAGACAAGAGACCCAGTACTTC	CASSHRDRQETQYF
TRBJ2-1	TRBV6-1	.	TGTGCCAGCAGTGAAGCGAACCTCCTTTTAAACAATGAGCAGTTCTTC	CASSEANLLLNNEQFF